This TCR beta chain was obtained from a study of T cells in Graves' hyperthyroidism and ophthalmopathy. V was trimmed by 2 bases and J by 4 bases, leaving 9 bases between them. CDR1 MGHRA and CDR2 YSYEKL come from the germline V gene. The CDR3 loop spans 14 amino acids. The TCR beta CDR3 regions underwent amplification using RNA transcripts as the source. The study used the HTBI primer set for a first-round RT-PCR of the TCR CDR3. MiXCR, run by TCRdb on the multiplex PCR reads, gives a single entry per CDR3 protein. The sample holds hundreds of thousands of distinct CDR3 sequences, 14% seen once. The sample taken for sequencing was blood. The V call is TRBV4-1, the J call TRBJ1-5; no firm D call. The sequence derives from a woman in her late teens or twenties with Graves' hyperthyroidism. The CDR3 DNA is TGCGCCAGCAGCCAACCCGGGGAAAATCAGCCCCAGCATTTT. Translation gives CASSQPGENQPQHF.